Below, 29 T cell receptor beta chains from the same sample are listed, as sequenced in a study of T cells after yellow fever vaccination. TCRdb called the 5' RACE reads again in MiXCR, with one record for every CDR3 protein. The sample holds hundreds of thousands of distinct CDR3 sequences, around 10% seen once. The specimen comprised PBMCs, sampled on the day of the first yellow fever vaccination. The receptors here all came from a man aged 18-30 years who received the YFV17D yellow fever vaccine.

V and J are TRBV4-1 and TRBJ2-7; 11 nucleotides align to TRBD1. The CDR3 contains 16 residues. Germline loops: CDR1 MGHRA, CDR2 YSYEKL. The V segment lost 0 bases and the J segment 3 bases; nucleotides outside the gene matches: 4. In DNA form, the CDR3 reads TGCGCCAGCAGCCAAGAAATAGGGACAGGGGGCTACGAGCAGTACTTC. As protein: CASSQEIGTGGYEQYF.

The count of this clonotype is one. The V gene is TRBV6-5, the J gene TRBJ2-5; either TRBD1 or TRBD2 may fit D (5 bases each). CDR1 and CDR2 (germline): MNHEY, SVGAGI. The CDR3 totals 17 residues. V dropped 4 bases and J dropped 0 bases, with 18 bases sitting between them. CDR3 DNA: TGTGCCAGCAGTTTAACTCCGGGACCAAGATACCAAGAGACCCAGTACTTC. It yields the protein CASSLTPGPRYQETQYF.

The chain employs TRBV6-5 and TRBJ1-1; the D gene is possibly TRBD1 (6 bases). Trimming removed 0 bases from V and 5 bases from J, with 13 bases in between. The germline V gene has CDR1 MNHEY and CDR2 SVGAGI. The CDR3 spans 15 residues. The CDR3 loop reads CASSYSGQGWTEAFF. DNA of the CDR3: TGTGCCAGCAGTTACTCTGGCCAGGGGTGGACTGAAGCTTTCTTT.

In its sample, this clonotype was seen a few times. The chain recombines TRBV6-2 or TRBV6-3 with TRBJ2-3, with D possibly being TRBD2 (7 bases). V lost 4 bases, J lost 5 bases, and 16 bases lay in between. Germline V gives CDR1 MNHEY, CDR2 SVGEGT. The CDR3 extends over 15 amino acids. Here the CDR3 DNA reads TGTGCCAGCAGTTCCCGGGGGGCCCAACGAGATACGCAGTATTTT. This encodes CASSSRGAQRDTQYF.

This clonotype has at least ten counts. The J gene is TRBJ1-6, the V gene TRBV28; D remains ambiguous. The CDR3 extends over 20 amino acids. V lost 2 bases, J lost 7 bases, and 27 bases lay in between. The V gene's germline CDR1 is MDHEN and CDR2 SYDVKM. This chain's CDR3 is CASSLIPPLSTGMGNSPLHF. CDR3 DNA: TGTGCCAGCAGTTTAATTCCCCCCCTTAGCACGGGGATGGGGAATTCACCCCTCCACTTT.

This clonotype was seen more than once but under ten times. The V gene is TRBV20-1, the J gene TRBJ1-5, with D hard to call. The V end was cut by 0 bases, the J end by 1 base, with 16 bases between. Germline V gene lookup returns CDR1 DFQATT and CDR2 SNEGSKA (reference sequence). This CDR3 has 17 residues. As DNA, the CDR3 is TGCAGTGCTAGAGATCGCAGAGTCCGTGGGAGCAATCAGCCCCAGCATTTT. The encoded protein is CSARDRRVRGSNQPQHF.

This clonotype was seen more than once but under ten times. The rearrangement links TRBV14 to TRBJ2-1, with D possibly matching TRBD2 (5 bases). Looked up from germline, CDR1 is SGHDN and CDR2 is FVKESK. V was clipped by 2 bases and J by 15 bases, with 17 bases between them. The CDR3 spans 13 residues. The CDR3 bases are TGTGCCAGCAGCCAACTCGGGGTGCGACGCTCGTTCTTC. The encoded protein is CASSQLGVRRSFF.

The V call is TRBV7-9, the J call TRBJ2-7; D is undetermined. V shed 4 bases and J shed 6 bases, with 10 bases lying between them. The germline V gene has CDR1 SEHNR and CDR2 FQNEAQ (reference sequence). This CDR3 is 12 amino acids long. CDR3 in amino acids: CASSWTGPEQYV. The CDR3 DNA reads as TGTGCCAGCAGCTGGACCGGCCCCGAGCAGTACGTC.

A few counts support this clonotype. This rearrangement joins TRBV4-3 to TRBJ2-7, with D tentatively TRBD1 or TRBD2 (6 bases each). V was pared by 0 bases and J by 5 bases, with 17 bases between. This CDR3 has 16 amino acids. Germline loops: CDR1 LGHNA, CDR2 YSLEER. The CDR3 here is CASSQDIRGTHNEQYF. The CDR3 coding sequence is TGCGCCAGCAGCCAAGATATTCGGGGGACACACAACGAGCAGTACTTC.

This clonotype turned up a few times. This chain links TRBV28 with TRBJ2-1; 7 positions agree with TRBD1. The CDR3 consists of 15 residues. The V gene's germline CDR1 is MDHEN and CDR2 SYDVKM. The J segment lost 2 bases and the V segment lost 4 bases, leaving 5 bases of the junction unmatched. CDR3 in DNA: TGTGCCAGCAGTTCGGGTGGGACAGCCTACAATGAGCAGTTCTTC. Its protein product is CASSSGGTAYNEQFF.

V gene TRBV6-4 combines with J gene TRBJ2-5, with 9 bases that match TRBD2. Germline trimming cut 5 bases from V and 5 bases from J; bases unmatched to any gene: 9. The germline V gene has CDR1 MRHNA and CDR2 SNTAGT. The CDR3 contains 15 residues. CDR3 coding DNA: TGTGCCAGCAGTCTTATAGCGGGGGCCGGGGAGACCCAGTACTTC. Translated: CASSLIAGAGETQYF.

This clonotype was detected ten times or more. The rearrangement joins TRBV5-1 to TRBJ2-5; the match to TRBD1 covers 7 bases. J was trimmed by 4 bases and V by 4 bases; bases with no gene match: 10. This CDR3 is 15 amino acids long. CDR1 is SGHRS and CDR2 is YFSETQ in the germline V gene. The CDR3 nucleotides are TGCGCCAGCAGCCCCCTCGGGACAGCAGGAGAGACCCAGTACTTC. Protein sequence: CASSPLGTAGETQYF.

This clonotype was counted only a few times. The chain employs TRBV19 and TRBJ2-1; the D call may be TRBD1 or TRBD2 (5 bases each). CDR1 is LNHDA and CDR2 is SQIVND in the germline V gene (reference sequence). There are 12 residues in the CDR3. Between the trimmed V and J ends, which lost 4 bases and 8 bases, there was a span of 9 bases. DNA for the CDR3: TGTGCCAGTAGTAGGGGACGTGATGAGCAGTTCTTC. Translating it yields CASSRGRDEQFF.

The chain carries TRBV19 and TRBJ2-3; 10 nucleotides line up with TRBD1. This CDR3 contains 14 residues. Germline V gene sequence: CDR1 LNHDA, CDR2 SQIVND (reference sequence). J lost 6 bases, V lost 7 bases, and 7 bases had no gene match. The CDR3 loop reads CASTRTGGGDTQYF. The CDR3 region has the DNA TGTGCCAGTACCCGGACAGGGGGGGGCGATACGCAGTATTTT.

The genes are TRBV7-7 and TRBJ1-4, with D perhaps matching TRBD1 (6 bases). V lost 1 base and J 7 bases, leaving 16 bases between the germline ends. CDR3 size: 16 residues. Germline V gives CDR1 SSHAT, CDR2 FNYEAQ (reference sequence). CDR3: CASSLGQGLGSEKLFF. The CDR3 region has the DNA TGTGCCAGCAGCTTAGGGCAGGGGCTGGGGAGTGAAAAACTGTTTTTT.

This clonotype was found a few times. The V call is TRBV7-9, the J call TRBJ1-2; maybe TRBD1 (5 bases). CDR3 length: 15 amino acids. CDR1 is SEHNR, CDR2 FQNEAQ, per germline (reference sequence). Trimming cost V 0 bases and J 2 bases, with 10 bases left between them. The CDR3: CASSLAGEINYGYTF. CDR3 DNA sequence: TGTGCCAGCAGCTTAGCAGGGGAGATCAACTATGGCTACACCTTC. Complete variable domain (other parts from reference TRBV7-9 and TRBJ1-2): DTGVSQNPRHKITKRGQNVTFRCDPISEHNRLYWYRQTLGQGPEFLTYFQNEAQLEKSRLLSDRFSAERPKGSFSTLEIQRTEQGDSAMYLCASSLAGEINYGYTFGSGTRLTVV.

This clonotype came up a few times. V gene TRBV7-9 combines with J gene TRBJ2-3; 10 positions match TRBD1. The ends lost 5 bases at V and 5 bases at J; junction bases unmatched: 10. From germline, CDR1 is SEHNR and CDR2 FQNEAQ (reference sequence). There are 16 residues in the CDR3. CDR3: CASSPRTGGVEDTQYF. The CDR3 region has the DNA TGTGCCAGCAGCCCTAGGACAGGGGGTGTCGAAGATACGCAGTATTTT.

In its sample, this clonotype was seen many times. This rearrangement joins TRBV7-6 to TRBJ1-4; possible D gene TRBD1, 6 bases. The germline gives CDR1 SGHVS, CDR2 FNYEAQ. V was cut by 4 bases and J by 5 bases, with 14 bases left in between. The CDR3 length is 15 residues. The CDR3 protein is CASSSSDRLNEKLFF. For the CDR3, the DNA is TGTGCCAGCAGCTCCTCAGACAGGCTGAATGAAAAACTGTTTTTT.

On this clonotype: This may be a read error, as it is one base from a much larger clone. V is TRBV7-9 and J is TRBJ2-1; either TRBD1 or TRBD2 may supply D (6 bases each). The V end lost 5 bases, the J end lost 3 bases, and 17 bases lay between the germline ends. CDR1 is SEHNR, CDR2 FQNEAQ, per germline (reference sequence). This CDR3 has 16 residues. The DNA of the CDR3 is TGTGCCAGCAGCAACCCAAAGGGGGGTATCTACAATGAGCAGTTCTTC. Translated: CASSNPKGGIYNEQFF.

This clonotype was recorded at least ten times. This sequence joins TRBV7-3 and TRBJ2-1, with a tentative D call TRBD1 (6 bases). Germline CDR1 is SGHTA and CDR2 is FQGTGA. The CDR3 sequence is 20 residues long. The V gene lost 5 bases and the J gene lost 0 bases, with 26 bases spanning the gap. This CDR3 is CASSTRRLLPRGNSYNEQFF. The CDR3 DNA is TGTGCCAGCAGCACCAGACGGTTACTACCCAGGGGAAACTCCTACAATGAGCAGTTCTTC. The full variable domain, with the rest looked up from reference TRBV7-3 and TRBJ2-1, is GAGVSQTPSNKVTEKGKYVELRCDPISGHTALYWYRQSLGQGPEFLIYFQGTGAADDSGLPNDRFFAVRPEGSVSTLKIQRTERGDSAVYLCASSTRRLLPRGNSYNEQFFGPGTRLTVL.

V usage is TRBV20-1 and J usage is TRBJ1-2; 9 nucleotides match TRBD1. This CDR3 is built from 15 residues. Germline values: CDR1 DFQATT, CDR2 SNEGSKA (reference sequence). V gave up 4 bases and J gave up 4 bases; unmatched junction bases: 10. The CDR3 DNA reads as TGCAGTGCTAAGCCCCGGGACAGGGTAGTCTATGGCTACACCTTC. Protein sequence: CSAKPRDRVVYGYTF.

The rearrangement uses TRBV11-2 and TRBJ1-3; 9 bases are a match to TRBD1. CDR1 is SGHAT, CDR2 FQNNGV, per germline. This CDR3 is built from 15 residues. The J segment lost 4 bases and the V segment lost 6 bases, leaving 7 bases of the junction unmatched. Here the CDR3 reads CASRATGGEGNTIYF. Here the CDR3 DNA reads TGTGCCAGCAGAGCAACAGGGGGCGAAGGAAACACCATATATTTT.

This clonotype was picked up a small number of times. The CDR3 DNA is TGCAGTGCTGAGCAGTCTGGAAACACCATATATTTT. This gives the protein CSAEQSGNTIYF. The V gene is TRBV20-1, the J gene TRBJ1-3; D gene uncertain. CDR3 length equals 12 residues. From germline, CDR1 is DFQATT and CDR2 SNEGSKA (reference sequence). Trimming shortened V by 5 bases and J by 1 base, and 6 bases separated the two germline ends.

Only a few counts were recorded for this clonotype. The rearrangement links TRBV7-2 to TRBJ1-5; the D gene is possibly TRBD1 (5 bases). Germline V CDR1 and CDR2: SGHTA, FQGNSA. There are 15 residues in the CDR3. Trimming cost V 1 base and J 7 bases, with 14 bases left between them. CDR3 sequence: CASSLVGGEGQPQHF. DNA of the CDR3: TGTGCCAGCAGCTTAGTGGGGGGTGAGGGACAGCCCCAGCATTTT.

V usage is TRBV18 and J usage is TRBJ1-2; TRBD1 aligns across 9 bases. Losses at the gene ends were 0 bases for V and 8 bases for J; bases not matched to a gene: 4. Germline CDR1 reads KGHSH; CDR2 reads LQKENI. CDR3 size: 14 residues. The CDR3 DNA reads TGTGCCAGCTCACCACCACAGGGGGCGCGGGGCTACACCTTC. Amino acid sequence: CASSPPQGARGYTF. Using reference TRBV18 and TRBJ1-2 for the parts outside the CDR3, the full variable domain is NAGVMQNPRHLVRRRGQEARLRCSPMKGHSHVYWYRQLPEEGLKFMVYLQKENIIDESGMPKERFSAEFPKEGPSILRIQQVVRGDSAAYFCASSPPQGARGYTFGSGTRLTVV.

This clonotype was observed a handful of times. The V and J genes are TRBV24-1 and TRBJ1-5; D call uncertain. Germline V gene data show CDR1 as KGHDR and CDR2 as SFDVKD. The CDR3 length is 15 residues. V was cut by 0 bases and J by 7 bases, with 12 bases left in between. The CDR3 loop reads CATSDLLWSGQPQHF. DNA for the CDR3: TGTGCCACCAGTGATTTGCTCTGGTCGGGGCAGCCCCAGCATTTT.

This clonotype was counted ten times or more. The chain carries TRBV3-1 and TRBJ2-3, with 7 bases fitting TRBD2. With 5 bases clipped from V and 2 bases from J, the junction kept 16 bases outside the gene matches. Germline CDR1 and CDR2: LGHDT and YNNKEL (reference sequence). CDR3 size: 18 residues. This chain's CDR3 is CASSGFGGEGSPTDTQYF. CDR3 in DNA: TGTGCCAGCAGCGGGTTTGGTGGGGAGGGATCACCCACAGATACGCAGTATTTT.

Ten or more counts support this clonotype. The CDR3 region is CASSTGTGGYEQYF. DNA of the CDR3: TGTGCCAGCAGCACCGGGACAGGAGGATACGAGCAGTACTTC. This chain connects TRBV6-1 to TRBJ2-7; the match to TRBD1 covers 8 bases. Germline V gene lookup returns CDR1 MNHNS and CDR2 SASEGT. Trimming cost V 6 bases and J 4 bases; bases outside gene matches: 8. This CDR3 contains 14 residues.

V gene TRBV6-1 combines with J gene TRBJ2-7; a weak D match, TRBD2 (5 bases). V lost 6 bases, J lost 7 bases, and 16 bases lay in between. The germline CDR1 and CDR2 sequences are MNHNS and SASEGT. The CDR3 sequence is 13 residues long. The CDR3 region has the DNA TGTGCCAGCAGCCCCGTGTTAGGCGGGGAGCAGTACTTC. Protein sequence: CASSPVLGGEQYF.